Following are 15 T cell receptor beta chains from one sample sequenced in a study of Graves' ophthalmopathy and Graves' hyperthyroidism. Amplified TCR beta CDR3 regions were obtained using RNA transcripts as template. An initial RT-PCR round employing HTBI primers preceded a second-round multiplex PCR. TCRdb used MiXCR to reprocess the multiplex PCR reads, holding one entry per CDR3 protein. The sample includes 20,000 to 30,000 distinct CDR3 sequences, about 50% of them seen just once. Sequencing input: peripheral blood. Every receptor here comes from an adult woman with stable Graves' hyperthyroidism.

J is TRBJ2-7 and V is TRBV9, with D tentatively TRBD1 (5 bases). CDR1 and CDR2 from the germline V gene are SGDLS and YYNGEE. This CDR3 has 14 amino acids. Trimming shortened V by 3 bases and J by 2 bases, and 12 bases separated the two germline ends. The CDR3 region is CASSAGYRPYEQYF. The CDR3 nucleotides are TGTGCCAGCAGCGCAGGGTACCGTCCCTACGAGCAGTACTTC.

The rearrangement links TRBV25-1 to TRBJ2-1; D is unclear. The CDR3 contains 13 residues. V was clipped by 2 bases and J by 4 bases, with 6 bases between them. Germline loops: CDR1 MGHDK, CDR2 SYGVNS. The CDR3 reads CASSENPYNEQFF. The DNA for the CDR3 is TGTGCCAGCAGTGAAAATCCGTACAATGAGCAGTTCTTC.

This clonotype was seen many times. This chain joins TRBV6-6 and TRBJ2-5; 7 bases match TRBD2. V gave up 6 bases and J gave up 5 bases; unmatched junction bases: 9. CDR1 and CDR2 (germline): MNHNY, SVGAGI (reference sequence). The CDR3 is 14 residues long. CDR3 region: CASSLGGRVETQYF. The CDR3 nucleotides are TGTGCCAGCAGCCTCGGGGGGAGGGTTGAGACCCAGTACTTC.

The chain uses TRBV20-1 and TRBJ1-2, with D perhaps TRBD1 (6 bases). The CDR3 extends over 11 amino acids. Germline values: CDR1 DFQATT, CDR2 SNEGSKA (reference sequence). V was pared by 5 bases and J by 8 bases, with 12 bases between. The CDR3 region is CSAVRGQGYTF. The CDR3 region has the DNA TGCAGTGCTGTCCGGGGACAAGGCTACACCTTC.

The chain links TRBV24-1 to TRBJ2-7; no clear D. The V gene's germline CDR1 is KGHDR and CDR2 SFDVKD. V shed 4 bases and J shed 2 bases, with 17 bases lying between them. The CDR3 loop spans 16 amino acids. For the CDR3, the DNA is TGTGCCACCAGTGAGCCATTACCGGGCCTAGCCTACGAGCAGTACTTC. As protein: CATSEPLPGLAYEQYF.

J is TRBJ2-3 and V is TRBV20-1; a possible D gene is TRBD1 (6 bases). Trimming took off 8 bases at V and 11 bases at J, with 20 bases between the two ends. This CDR3 has 12 amino acids. In germline, CDR1 is DFQATT, CDR2 SNEGSKA (reference sequence). CDR3 sequence reads: CSPKGQNNEQYF. The DNA of the CDR3 is TGCAGTCCGAAGGGACAAAACAATGAGCAGTATTTT.

This clonotype occurred many times. The gene calls are TRBV9 and TRBJ1-1; D is undetermined. The CDR3 extends over 14 amino acids. The V and J ends lost 0 bases and 0 bases respectively, with 6 bases between them. CDR1 and CDR2 from the germline V gene are SGDLS and YYNGEE. CDR3 in DNA: TGTGCCAGCAGCGTAGAAGGGTTGAACACTGAAGCTTTCTTT. Residues: CASSVEGLNTEAFF.

This clonotype was counted at least ten times. V and J are TRBV13 and TRBJ2-1; maybe TRBD2 (6 bases). The V and J ends lost 4 bases and 10 bases respectively, with 14 bases between them. Germline-derived CDR1 and CDR2 are PRHDT and FYEKMQ (reference sequence). The CDR3 has 13 amino acids. CDR3 sequence: CASSSDGREEQFF. The CDR3 bases are TGTGCCAGCAGCTCCGACGGGAGAGAAGAGCAGTTCTTC.

This clonotype was counted a few times. The chain recombines TRBV20-1 with TRBJ1-2; 8 bases agree with TRBD1. J gave up 2 bases and V 6 bases, and 5 bases lay outside the gene matches. The CDR3 is made up of 13 amino acids. Per germline, CDR1 DFQATT and CDR2 SNEGSKA (reference sequence). The CDR3 region is CSATGQGNYGYTF. Here the CDR3 DNA reads TGCAGTGCCACAGGACAGGGCAACTATGGCTACACCTTC.

In its sample, this clonotype was seen many times. The rearrangement joins TRBV4-1 to TRBJ2-7; TRBD1 matches at 7 bases. Trimming removed 2 bases from V and 6 bases from J; junction bases left unmatched: 4. The germline V gene has CDR1 MGHRA and CDR2 YSYEKL. The CDR3 contains 13 residues. The CDR3 loop reads CASSQIQGVEQYF. The CDR3 DNA reads TGCGCCAGCAGCCAAATTCAGGGGGTCGAGCAGTACTTC.

The count of this clonotype is one. V gene TRBV29-1 combines with J gene TRBJ2-1; 13 bases agree with TRBD2. V lost 6 bases and J lost 5; bases outside the gene matches: 1. Germline V lookup: CDR1 SQVTM, CDR2 ANQGSEA. The CDR3 is 13 amino acids. The CDR3 bases are TGCAGCGTGACTAGCGGGAGGAACAATGAGCAGTTCTTC. Its translation is CSVTSGRNNEQFF.

In its sample, this clonotype ranks as medium-sized. The V gene is TRBV9, the J gene TRBJ2-7; perhaps TRBD1 as D (6 bases). The V end lost 3 bases, the J end lost 0 bases, and 16 bases lay between the germline ends. This CDR3 is 16 amino acids long. Germline CDR1 and CDR2: SGDLS and YYNGEE. Here the CDR3 DNA reads TGTGCCAGCAGCGAGATGGGGGACATCCCCTCCTACGAGCAGTACTTC. Amino acid sequence: CASSEMGDIPSYEQYF.

This clonotype was seen ten or more times. This CDR3 reads CASGLAVGGPQPQHF. In DNA form, the CDR3 reads TGTGCTAGTGGTTTGGCCGTGGGGGGGCCACAGCCCCAGCATTTT. The gene calls are TRBV12-5 and TRBJ1-5; D possibly corresponds to TRBD1 (6 bases). CDR3 size: 15 residues. Trimming removed 1 base from V and 7 bases from J, with 14 bases in between. Germline lookup yields CDR1 LGHNT and CDR2 FRNRAP.

To note about this clonotype: Because the CDR3's place on the DNA is in doubt, the DNA is left out and the CDR3 is given as listed by TCRdb. This chain joins TRBV11-2 and TRBJ2-1; the table assigns TRBD2, which was not confirmed against the DNA. CDR1 is SGHAT and CDR2 is FQNNGV in the germline V gene. The CDR3 sequence runs 24 residues, both termini included. CDR3 sequence reads: CASSFYICSARARLTSGPGNEQFF.

This clonotype was seen ten or more times. This chain uses TRBV28 with TRBJ2-2; D call uncertain. This CDR3 region has 14 residues. V was shortened by 2 bases and J by 0 bases, with 4 bases between the two germline ends. Germline CDR1 reads MDHEN; CDR2 reads SYDVKM. The CDR3 here is CASSLQSNTGELFF. In nucleotides, the CDR3 is TGTGCCAGCAGTTTACAGTCGAACACCGGGGAGCTGTTTTTT.